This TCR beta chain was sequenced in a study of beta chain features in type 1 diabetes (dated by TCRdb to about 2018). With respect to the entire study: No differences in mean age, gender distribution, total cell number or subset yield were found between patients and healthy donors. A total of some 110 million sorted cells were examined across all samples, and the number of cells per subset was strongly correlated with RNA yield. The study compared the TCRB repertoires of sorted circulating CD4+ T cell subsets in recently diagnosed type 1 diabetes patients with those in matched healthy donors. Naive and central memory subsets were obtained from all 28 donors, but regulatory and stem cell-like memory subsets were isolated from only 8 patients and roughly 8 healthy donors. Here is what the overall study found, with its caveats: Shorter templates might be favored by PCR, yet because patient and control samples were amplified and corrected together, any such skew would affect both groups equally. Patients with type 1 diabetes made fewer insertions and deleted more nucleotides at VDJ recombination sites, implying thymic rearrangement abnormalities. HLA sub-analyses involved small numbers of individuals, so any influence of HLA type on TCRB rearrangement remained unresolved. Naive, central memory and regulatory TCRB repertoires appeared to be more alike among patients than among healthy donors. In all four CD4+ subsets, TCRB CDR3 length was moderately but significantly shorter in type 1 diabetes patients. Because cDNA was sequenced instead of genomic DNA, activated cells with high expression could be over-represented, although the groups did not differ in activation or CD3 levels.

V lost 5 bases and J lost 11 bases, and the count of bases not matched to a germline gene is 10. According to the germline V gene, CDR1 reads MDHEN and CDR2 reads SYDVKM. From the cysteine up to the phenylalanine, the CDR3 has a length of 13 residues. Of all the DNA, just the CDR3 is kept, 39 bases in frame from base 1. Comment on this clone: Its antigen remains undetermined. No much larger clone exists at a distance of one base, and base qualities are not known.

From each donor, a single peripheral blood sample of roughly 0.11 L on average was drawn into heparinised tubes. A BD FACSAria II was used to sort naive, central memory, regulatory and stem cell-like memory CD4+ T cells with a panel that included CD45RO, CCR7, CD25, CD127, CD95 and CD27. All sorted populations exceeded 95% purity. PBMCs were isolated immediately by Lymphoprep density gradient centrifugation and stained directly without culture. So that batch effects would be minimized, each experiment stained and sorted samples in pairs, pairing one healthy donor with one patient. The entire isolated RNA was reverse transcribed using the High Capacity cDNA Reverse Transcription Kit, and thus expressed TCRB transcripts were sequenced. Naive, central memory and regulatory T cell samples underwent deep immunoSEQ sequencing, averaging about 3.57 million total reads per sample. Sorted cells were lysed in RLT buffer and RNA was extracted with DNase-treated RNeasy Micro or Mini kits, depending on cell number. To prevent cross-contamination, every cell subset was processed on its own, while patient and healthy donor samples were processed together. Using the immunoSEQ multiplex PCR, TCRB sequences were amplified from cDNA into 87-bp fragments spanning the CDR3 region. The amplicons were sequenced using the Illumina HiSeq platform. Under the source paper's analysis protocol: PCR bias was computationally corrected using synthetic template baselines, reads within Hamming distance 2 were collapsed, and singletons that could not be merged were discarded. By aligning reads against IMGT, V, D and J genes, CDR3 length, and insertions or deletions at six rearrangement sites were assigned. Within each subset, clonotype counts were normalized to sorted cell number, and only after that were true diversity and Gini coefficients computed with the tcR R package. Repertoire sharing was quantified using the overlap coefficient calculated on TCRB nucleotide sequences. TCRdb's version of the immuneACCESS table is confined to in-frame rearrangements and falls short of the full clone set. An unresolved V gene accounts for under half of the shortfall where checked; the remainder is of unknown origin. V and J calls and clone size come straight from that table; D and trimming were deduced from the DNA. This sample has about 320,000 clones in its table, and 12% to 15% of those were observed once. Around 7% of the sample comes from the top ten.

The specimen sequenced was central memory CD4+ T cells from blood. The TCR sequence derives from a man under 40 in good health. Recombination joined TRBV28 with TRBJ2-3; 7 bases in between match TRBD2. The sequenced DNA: TGTGCCAGCAGTGCCGGACTAGGGGTACAGCAGTATTTT. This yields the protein CASSAGLGVQQYF.